The 13 T cell receptor beta chains listed next were all sequenced from one sample in a study of blood T cell repertoires in COVID-19. Sequenced by immunoSEQ multiplex PCR; TCRdb stores in-frame clones only, minus some. The sample has some 260,000 clones; roughly four fifths are singletons. The sequenced sample consisted of PBMCs or T cells enriched from blood (not recorded which). The receptor source for this set is a young man with acute COVID-19.

The chain recombines TRBV5-5 with TRBJ1-2, with a possible D match to TRBD1 (6 bases). CDR3 size: 15 residues. Germline CDR1 and CDR2: SGHKS and YYEKEE (reference sequence). Trimming took off 1 base at V and 5 bases at J, with 15 bases between the two ends. The CDR3 sequence: CASSLKPGQIYGYTF. The CDR3 DNA sequence: TGTGCCAGCAGCTTGAAGCCGGGACAAATATATGGCTACACCTTC.

The chain has TRBV6-1 and TRBJ1-5; TRBD1 might be the D (6 bases). V gave up 2 bases and J gave up 7 bases, with 15 bases separating them. CDR3 size: 15 residues. Germline-derived CDR1 and CDR2 are MNHNS and SASEGT. The CDR3 protein is CASSEKLGGGQPQHF. The CDR3 region has the DNA TGTGCCAGCAGTGAAAAATTAGGGGGAGGGCAGCCCCAGCATTTT.

The rearrangement uses TRBV30 and TRBJ1-2; no clear D. From germline, CDR1 is GTSNPN and CDR2 SVGIG (reference sequence). Trimming removed 1 base from V and 6 bases from J, with 6 bases in between. This CDR3 is 11 amino acids long. The CDR3 is CAWSGGHGYTF. CDR3 nucleotide sequence: TGTGCCTGGAGTGGTGGGCATGGCTACACCTTC.

V usage is TRBV2 and J usage is TRBJ1-2, with no clear D. The germline gives CDR1 SNHLY, CDR2 FYNNEI. Trimming shortened V by 0 bases and J by 0 bases, and 11 bases separated the two germline ends. CDR3 size: 16 residues. The CDR3 bases are TGTGCCAGCAGTGAAGCGTTTGGCATGACTAACTATGGCTACACCTTC. This codes for CASSEAFGMTNYGYTF. The complete variable domain, with remaining parts taken from reference TRBV2 and TRBJ1-2, reads EPEVTQTPSHQVTQMGQEVILRCVPISNHLYFYWYRQILGQKVEFLVSFYNNEISEKSEIFDDQFSVERPDGSNFTLKIRSTKLEDSAMYFCASSEAFGMTNYGYTFGSGTRLTVV.

In the case of this clone: A junction end diverges from the germline sequence, so it may reflect a read error. V usage is TRBV5-1 and J usage is TRBJ2-2, with 7 positions matching TRBD2. From germline, CDR1 is SGHRS and CDR2 YFSETQ. CDR3 length: 16 residues. The CDR3 coding sequence is TGTGCCAGCAGCTTGGTCGCGGGAGTGGGCACCGGGGAGCTGTTTTTT. Amino acids: CASSLVAGVGTGELFF.

The chain has TRBV3-1 (or the pseudogene TRBV3-2) and TRBJ1-1; tentative D call: TRBD1 (6 bases). CDR3 length equals 14 residues. V lost 7 bases, J lost 0 bases, and 12 bases lay in between. Germline values: CDR1 LGHDT, CDR2 YNNKEL (reference sequence). Here the CDR3 reads CASTTGTLNTEAFF. The CDR3 DNA follows: TGTGCCAGCACTACAGGGACCTTGAACACTGAAGCTTTCTTT.

This clone has only a few counts. This rearrangement joins TRBV7-9 to TRBJ2-1, with 11 bases that match TRBD2. V shed 5 bases, J shed 7 bases, and the junction held 16 bases outside the gene matches. The germline CDR1 and CDR2 sequences are SEHNR and FQNEAQ (reference sequence). The CDR3 covers 18 residues. The CDR3 DNA reads TGTGCCAGCAGCCCGCCGTGGTCTAGCGGGAGGTTAAGGAATGAGCAGTTCTTC. It encodes CASSPPWSSGRLRNEQFF.

This clone was recorded a few times. The J gene is TRBJ2-1, the V gene TRBV11-2; 12 positions match TRBD1. Unmatched junction bases numbered 9, after V lost 5 bases and J lost 10 bases. There are 15 residues in the CDR3. Per germline, CDR1 SGHAT and CDR2 FQNNGV. This chain's CDR3 is CASSRGQGAPREQFF. CDR3 in DNA: TGTGCCAGCAGCAGGGGACAGGGGGCGCCCAGGGAGCAGTTCTTC.

The chain is built from TRBV19 and TRBJ1-1; D not resolved. The germline V and J ends were trimmed by 10 bases and 10 bases, with 19 bases remaining between them. Germline V gives CDR1 LNHDA, CDR2 SQIVND (reference sequence). CDR3 length equals 12 residues. This CDR3 is CATLDTGWGAFF. The CDR3 region has the DNA TGTGCCACCCTTGATACGGGGTGGGGAGCTTTCTTT.

V usage is TRBV11-1 and J usage is TRBJ2-2; tentatively, D is TRBD1 (5 bases). This CDR3 spans 13 amino acids. CDR1 is SGHAT and CDR2 is FQDESV in the germline V gene (reference sequence). V lost 3 bases, J lost 6 bases, and 8 bases lay in between. The CDR3 spells CASSFRGPGELFF. As DNA, the CDR3 is TGTGCCAGCAGCTTTAGGGGTCCCGGGGAGCTGTTTTTT.

This sequence joins TRBV21-1 and TRBJ2-3; TRBD2 is the table's D call, not checked against the DNA. TRBV21-1 is tagged as a pseudogene. The CDR3 sequence is 20 residues long. CDR3 DNA: TGTGCCAGCAGCAAAGCCCGAAGGTTTATGGTCGCAGAGGACACAGATACGCAGTATTTT. This translates into CASSKARRFMVAEDTDTQYF.

The rearrangement links TRBV11-3 to TRBJ2-2, with 10 bases fitting TRBD2. Germline lookup yields CDR1 SGHNT and CDR2 YENEEA. V was clipped by 5 bases and J by 6 bases; unmatched bases: 18. CDR3 length equals 19 residues. CDR3 sequence reads: CASSELRDSGLAGAGELFF. Here the CDR3 DNA reads TGTGCCAGCAGCGAACTCCGGGACAGCGGGCTAGCGGGAGCCGGGGAGCTGTTTTTT. Filled out from reference TRBV11-3 and TRBJ2-2, the complete variable domain reads EAGVVQSPRYKIIEKKQPVAFWCNPISGHNTLYWYLQNLGQGPELLIRYENEEAVDDSQLPKDRFSAERLKGVDSTLKIQPAELGDSAVYLCASSELRDSGLAGAGELFFGEGSRLTVL.

The V call is TRBV19, the J call TRBJ1-2, with D possibly being TRBD1 (5 bases). Deletions cut 3 bases from V and 4 bases from J, with 15 bases between. This CDR3 is 15 amino acids long. Germline lookup yields CDR1 LNHDA and CDR2 SQIVND (reference sequence). The DNA of the CDR3 is TGTGCCAGTAGTATGCAAAGCAGGGCGGCCTATGGCTACACCTTC. Translation: CASSMQSRAAYGYTF.